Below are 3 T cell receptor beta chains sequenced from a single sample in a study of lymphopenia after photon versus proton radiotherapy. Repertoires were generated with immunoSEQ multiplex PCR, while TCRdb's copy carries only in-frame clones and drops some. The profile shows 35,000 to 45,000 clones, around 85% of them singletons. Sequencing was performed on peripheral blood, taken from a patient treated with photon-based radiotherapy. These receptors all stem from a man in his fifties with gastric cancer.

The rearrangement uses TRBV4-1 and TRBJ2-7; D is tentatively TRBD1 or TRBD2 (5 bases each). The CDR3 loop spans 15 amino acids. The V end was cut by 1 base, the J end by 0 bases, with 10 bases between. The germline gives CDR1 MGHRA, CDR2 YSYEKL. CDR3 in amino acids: CASSQGGTASYEQYF. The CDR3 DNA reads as TGCGCCAGCAGCCAAGGAGGGACCGCCTCCTACGAGCAGTACTTC.

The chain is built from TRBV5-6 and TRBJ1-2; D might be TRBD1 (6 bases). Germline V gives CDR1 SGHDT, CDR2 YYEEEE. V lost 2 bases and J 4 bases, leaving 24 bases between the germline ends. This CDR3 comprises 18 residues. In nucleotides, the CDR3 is TGTGCCAGCAGCTTCCAATTCCCAAGGTGGGGGGGCTCCTATGGCTACACCTTC. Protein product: CASSFQFPRWGGSYGYTF. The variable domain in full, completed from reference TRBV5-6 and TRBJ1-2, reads DAGVTQSPTHLIKTRGQQVTLRCSPKSGHDTVSWYQQALGQGPQFIFQYYEEEERQRGNFPDRFSGHQFPNYSSELNVNALLLGDSALYLCASSFQFPRWGGSYGYTFGSGTRLTVV.

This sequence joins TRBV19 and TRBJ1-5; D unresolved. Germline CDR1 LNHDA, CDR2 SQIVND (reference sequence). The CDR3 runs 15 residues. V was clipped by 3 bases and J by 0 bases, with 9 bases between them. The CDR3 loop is CASSIEGNSNQPQHF. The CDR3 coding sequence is TGTGCCAGTAGTATCGAGGGTAATAGCAATCAGCCCCAGCATTTT.